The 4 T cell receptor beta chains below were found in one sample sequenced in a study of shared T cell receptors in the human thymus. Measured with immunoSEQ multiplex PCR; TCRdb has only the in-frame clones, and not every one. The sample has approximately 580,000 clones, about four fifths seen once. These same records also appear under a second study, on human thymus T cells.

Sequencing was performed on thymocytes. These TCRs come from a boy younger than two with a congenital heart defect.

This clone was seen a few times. The CDR3 region is CASRTGAPNTEAFF. The DNA for the CDR3 is TGTGCCAGTAGGACAGGGGCACCGAACACTGAAGCTTTCTTT. The chain links TRBV19 to TRBJ1-1; 8 bases agree with TRBD1. V was pared by 6 bases and J by 1 base, with 4 bases of the junction left unmatched. In germline, CDR1 is LNHDA, CDR2 SQIVND (reference sequence). The CDR3 totals 14 residues.

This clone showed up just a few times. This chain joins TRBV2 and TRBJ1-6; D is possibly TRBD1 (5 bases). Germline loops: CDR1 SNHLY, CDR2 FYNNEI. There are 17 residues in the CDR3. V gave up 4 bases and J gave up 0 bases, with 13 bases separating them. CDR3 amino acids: CASSVVTVRSYNSPLHF. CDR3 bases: TGTGCCAGCAGTGTGGTGACAGTCCGCTCCTATAATTCACCCCTCCACTTT.

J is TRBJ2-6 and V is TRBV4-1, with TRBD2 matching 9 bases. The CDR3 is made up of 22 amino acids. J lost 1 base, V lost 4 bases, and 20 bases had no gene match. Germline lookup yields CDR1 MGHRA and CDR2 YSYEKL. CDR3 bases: TGCGCCAGCAGCCTCCTCCCCCTGTCGCATAGCGGGAGATTGTCTGGGGCCAACGTCCTGACTTTC. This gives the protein CASSLLPLSHSGRLSGANVLTF.

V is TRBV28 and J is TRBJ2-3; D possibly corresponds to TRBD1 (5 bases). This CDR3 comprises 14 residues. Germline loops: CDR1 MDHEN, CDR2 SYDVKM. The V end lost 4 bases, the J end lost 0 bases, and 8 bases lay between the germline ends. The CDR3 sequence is CASSSRQSTDTQYF. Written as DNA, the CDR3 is TGTGCCAGCAGTTCTAGACAGAGCACAGATACGCAGTATTTT.